A single sample is the source of the 26 T cell receptor beta chains below, sequenced in a study of tissue T cells after allogeneic stem cell transplantation. Measured with immunoSEQ multiplex PCR; TCRdb has only the in-frame clones, and not every one. The data contain approximately 47,000 clones, about 73% of them singletons. The sample consisted of sorted cells pooled from one or two spleens. Every receptor here comes from a pool of C57BL/6 mice in good health.

As regards this clone: The gene symbols are mouse symbols. The missing CDR3 end, 1 residue past where the read stops, is filled in from the germline J gene. This rearrangement joins TRBV19 to TRBJ1-1; 7 bases are shared with TRBD1. V lost 3 bases and J lost 1; bases outside the gene matches: 3. The germline CDR1 and CDR2 sequences are FNHDT and SITEND (reference sequence). The CDR3 is made up of 14 amino acids. The CDR3 protein is CASSNRGRNTEVFF. CDR3 bases read: TGTGCCAGCAGTAACAGGGGAAGAAACACAGAAGTCTTC.

On this clone itself: Mouse gene names and germline throughout. The read ends 1 residue early relative to the CDR3; the germline J gene fills the gap. The V call is TRBV16, the J call TRBJ1-2; D remains ambiguous. From germline, CDR1 is SGHSA and CDR2 FRNQAP. The V end lost 1 base, the J end lost 0 bases, and 3 bases lay between the germline ends. The CDR3 is made up of 13 amino acids. Here the CDR3 reads CASSLGPNSDYTF. CDR3 DNA (partial): TGTGCAAGCAGCTTAGGGCCAAACTCCGACTACACC.

As regards this clone: The gene symbols are mouse symbols. The read ends 1 residue before the CDR3 terminus; that terminus is restored from the germline J gene. The chain uses TRBV15 and TRBJ2-3; no reliable D call. Germline CDR1 and CDR2: SGHND and FRSKSL. The CDR3 covers 13 residues. Trimming stripped 6 bases from V and 0 bases from J, with 7 bases between. CDR3 sequence reads: CASRKQSAETLYF. The CDR3 bases that were read are TGTGCCAGCAGGAAACAGAGTGCAGAAACGCTGTAT.

As for this clone: Each gene name is a mouse one. The read stops 1 residue short of the end of the CDR3; the missing end is completed from the germline J gene. This chain uses TRBV14 with TRBJ1-2, with D hard to call. This CDR3 has 12 residues. The ends were cut back, 4 bases at V and 0 bases at J, with 4 bases in the middle. The germline V gene has CDR1 SGHDT and CDR2 FRDEAV. Incomplete CDR3 DNA: TGTGCCAGCAGTCGGACAAACTCCGACTACACC. This gives the protein CASSRTNSDYT. The complete CDR3 reads CASSRTNSDYTF.

Points on this clone: Gene names are mouse gene names. The DNA ends 1 residue before the CDR3 does, and the rest of the CDR3 is filled in from the germline J gene. The rearrangement joins TRBV19 to TRBJ2-7; 9 bases map to TRBD2. Per germline, CDR1 FNHDT and CDR2 SITEND (reference sequence). This CDR3 spans 14 amino acids. The J segment lost 2 bases and the V segment lost 1 base, leaving 1 base of the junction unmatched. The CDR3 sequence is CASSISGGAYEQYF. The CDR3 bases that were read are TGTGCCAGCAGTATATCTGGGGGGGCCTATGAACAGTAC.

About this clone itself: Gene names refer to mouse genes. The read terminates 1 residue before the CDR3 end, so the remaining end is supplied by the germline J gene. The gene calls are TRBV31 and TRBJ1-4; D may be TRBD1 (6 bases). From germline, CDR1 is GKSSPN and CDR2 SITVG. The CDR3 covers 14 residues. The V end lost 3 bases, the J end lost 0 bases, and 8 bases lay between the germline ends. Here the CDR3 reads CAWSGTISNERLFF. The CDR3 bases that were read are TGTGCCTGGAGCGGGACAATTTCCAACGAAAGATTATTT.

This clone was seen a single time. All gene names here are mouse names. The CDR3 end lies 1 residue beyond the end of the read and is filled in from the germline J gene. V and J are TRBV13-1 and TRBJ1-3; tentatively, D is TRBD1 (5 bases). Germline V gene data show CDR1 as NSHNY and CDR2 as SYGAGN. CDR3 length: 15 amino acids. The V and J ends lost 4 bases and 0 bases respectively, with 11 bases between them. This chain's CDR3 is CASSPGHHSGNTLYF. Incomplete CDR3 DNA: TGTGCCAGCAGTCCCGGACACCATTCTGGAAATACGCTCTAT.

In this sample, this clone turned up a few times. Gene names and germline refer to mouse. The read terminates 1 residue ahead of where the CDR3 ends, so the germline J gene completes it. The chain carries TRBV2 and TRBJ2-7; 10 bases match TRBD1. There are 14 residues in the CDR3. The germline V gene encodes CDR1 LGHNA and CDR2 YSYQKL. J lost 4 bases, V lost 4 bases, and 4 bases had no gene match. The CDR3 bases that were read are TGTGCCAGCAGCCCTCCGGGACAGGGGTATGAACAGTAC. Its protein is CASSPPGQGYEQY. The full CDR3 protein is CASSPPGQGYEQYF.

For this clone: Here the gene names and germline are mouse. The read stops 1 residue short of the end of the CDR3; the missing end is completed from the germline J gene. The chain carries TRBV24 and TRBJ1-3, with TRBD1 matching 9 bases. V lost 3 bases, J lost 4 bases, and 4 bases stayed unmatched. Germline lookup yields CDR1 KGHTA and CDR2 FRNEEI. The length of the CDR3 is 15 residues. CDR3 in amino acids: CASSLRDREGNTLYF. Incomplete CDR3 DNA: TGTGCCAGCAGTCTTCGGGACAGGGAAGGAAATACGCTCTAT.

In regard to this clone: Mouse names are used for the genes. The CDR3 goes on 1 residue after the read ends, and that part is filled in from the germline J gene. The chain has TRBV26 and TRBJ2-7; 9 positions match TRBD2. Trimming cost V 3 bases and J 3 bases; bases outside gene matches: 3. The CDR3 length is 14 residues. Germline V CDR1 and CDR2: KGHPV, FQNQEV (reference sequence). The CDR3: CASSLVTGGYEQYF. CDR3 DNA (partial): TGTGCCAGCAGTCTTGTGACTGGGGGCTATGAACAGTAC.

This clone was counted between two and nine times. Genes and germline are mouse. The CDR3 end falls 1 residue outside the read, so it is completed with the germline J gene. This chain links TRBV1 with TRBJ2-5; 8 positions agree with TRBD2. V shed 6 bases and J 2 bases; nucleotides not matched to a gene: 1. Germline assignment: CDR1 NSQYPW and CDR2 LRSPGD (reference sequence). The CDR3 extends over 13 amino acids. This chain's CDR3 is CTCRLGVQDTQYF. CDR3 bases read: TGCACCTGCAGACTGGGGGTCCAAGACACCCAGTAC.

With respect to this clone: The gene names given are mouse names. With the read ending 1 residue before the CDR3 end, the germline J gene is used to fill in that end. The V call is TRBV19, the J call TRBJ2-7; D unclear. There are 12 residues in the CDR3. CDR1 FNHDT and CDR2 SITEND come from the germline V gene (reference sequence). The V end was cut by 0 bases, the J end by 7 bases, with 8 bases between. Incomplete CDR3 DNA: TGTGCCAGCAGTATAGACCGGGAGGAACAGTAC. This translates into CASSIDREEQY. The whole CDR3 protein reads CASSIDREEQYF.

This clone turned up a few times. All gene names here are mouse names. Coverage ceases 1 residue before the CDR3 finishes, and the germline J gene fills in the end. The genes are TRBV26 and TRBJ1-3, with a weak D call TRBD1 (5 bases). The V gene's germline CDR1 is KGHPV and CDR2 FQNQEV (reference sequence). This CDR3 spans 14 amino acids. The V end lost 7 bases, the J end lost 3 bases, and 13 bases lay between the germline ends. The CDR3 loop reads CASTKGQGGNTLYF. The sequenced part of the CDR3 DNA is TGTGCCAGCACGAAGGGGCAGGGTGGAAATACGCTCTAT.

For this clone: Mouse names are used for the genes. The read falls 1 residue short of the CDR3 end, and the missing part is taken from the germline J gene. V gene TRBV13-3 combines with J gene TRBJ1-4; tentatively, D is TRBD1 (6 bases). This CDR3 comprises 15 residues. V lost 3 bases and J 0 bases, leaving 9 bases between the germline ends. From germline, CDR1 is NNHDY and CDR2 SYVADS. The CDR3 bases that were read are TGTGCCAGCAGTGTCGGGACAATTTCCAACGAAAGATTATTT. Translation: CASSVGTISNERLF. The whole CDR3 protein reads CASSVGTISNERLFF.

This clone was picked up a small number of times. Genes and germline are mouse. The missing CDR3 end, 1 residue past where the read stops, is filled in from the germline J gene. The rearrangement joins TRBV13-2 to TRBJ2-5; 9 bases map to TRBD1. V was clipped by 0 bases and J by 7 bases; unmatched bases: 6. The germline gives CDR1 NNHNN, CDR2 SYGAGS (reference sequence). The CDR3 loop spans 15 amino acids. The chain's CDR3 is CASGDEGTGLNTQYF. The part of the CDR3 DNA that was read is TGTGCCAGCGGTGATGAGGGGACAGGGCTGAACACCCAGTAC.

This clone was picked up a small number of times. The listed genes are named as in mouse. CDR3: CASSQELDRGPNSGNTLYF. Incomplete CDR3 DNA: TGTGCCAGCAGCCAAGAGTTGGACAGGGGCCCCAATTCTGGAAATACGCTCTAT. The rearrangement joins TRBV5 to TRBJ1-3; 9 bases are a match to TRBD1. The CDR3 end falls 1 residue outside the read, so it is completed with the germline J gene. Germline-derived CDR1 and CDR2 are LGHNA and YNLKQL (reference sequence). V lost 0 bases to trimming and J lost 0 bases; unmatched junction nucleotides: 9. The CDR3 sequence is 19 residues long.

As to this clone: Any gene name here is a mouse gene name. The observed sequence ends 1 residue before the CDR3 terminus, with the missing tail filled in from the germline J gene. This sequence joins TRBV12-2 and TRBJ2-5; 10 bases agree with TRBD2. The V and J ends lost 2 bases and 2 bases, in that order; junction bases with no gene match: 3. Per the germline V gene, CDR1 is SGHLS and CDR2 is HYDKME. The CDR3 length is 15 residues. CDR3 sequence: CASSPGTGAQDTQYF. CDR3 DNA (partial): TGTGCCAGCTCTCCCGGGACTGGGGCCCAAGACACCCAGTAC.

In the case of this clone: Any gene name here is a mouse gene name. The read gets to within 1 residue of the CDR3 end, and the germline J gene fills in the rest. The V call is TRBV15, the J call TRBJ2-4; unclear D gene. CDR1 is SGHND and CDR2 is FRSKSL in the germline V gene. The CDR3 covers 12 residues. V lost 5 bases and J 4 bases, leaving 7 bases between the germline ends. CDR3 residues: CASSHDKNTLYF. Incomplete CDR3 DNA: TGTGCCAGCAGTCACGACAAAAACACCTTGTAC.

Regarding this clone: Each gene name is a mouse one. The DNA read from the CDR3 is TGTGCCAGCAGCTTAGAGGGGACACTCTATGAACAGTAC. It encodes CASSLEGTLYEQY. The whole CDR3 reads CASSLEGTLYEQYF. The chain is built from TRBV3 and TRBJ2-7; D is possibly TRBD1 (6 bases). The read ends 1 residue early relative to the CDR3; the germline J gene fills the gap. The germline V gene has CDR1 SNHLY and CDR2 FYNGKV (reference sequence). The germline V and J ends were trimmed by 1 base and 3 bases, with 10 bases remaining between them. The CDR3 is 14 residues long.

Turning to this clone: Genes here carry mouse names. The read finishes 1 residue shy of the CDR3 end, and the germline J gene is used to complete it. Other DNA sequences in the same sample also yield this CDR3. This chain uses TRBV26 with TRBJ2-2, with D possibly TRBD2 on 7 matching bases. V was trimmed by 0 bases and J by 3 bases, leaving 11 bases between them. This CDR3 comprises 16 residues. From germline, CDR1 is KGHPV and CDR2 FQNQEV (reference sequence). The DNA read from the CDR3 is TGTGCCAGCAGTCTGTCGAGGGGGGCGGACACCGGGCAGCTCTAC. It translates to CASSLSRGADTGQLY. In full, the CDR3 is CASSLSRGADTGQLYF.

Worth noting for this clone: These gene names are mouse names. The read terminates 1 residue before the CDR3 end, so the remaining end is supplied by the germline J gene. The chain has TRBV26 and TRBJ2-3; 10 bases are shared with TRBD1. V gave up 4 bases and J gave up 5 bases; unmatched junction bases: 3. From germline, CDR1 is KGHPV and CDR2 FQNQEV (reference sequence). The CDR3 runs to 14 residues. CDR3 amino acids: CASSPTGGVETLYF. The sequenced CDR3 bases are TGTGCCAGCAGTCCGACAGGGGGCGTAGAAACGCTGTAT.

The table lists this clone with a count of one. Germline and genes here are mouse. Read sequence stops 1 residue before the CDR3 end, and the germline J gene provides the missing end. The V and J genes are TRBV16 and TRBJ1-1, with 10 bases matching TRBD1. The V and J ends lost 0 bases and 2 bases, in that order; junction bases with no gene match: 3. The CDR3 runs to 16 residues. Germline V gene sequence: CDR1 SGHSA, CDR2 FRNQAP. Partial CDR3 DNA: TGTGCAAGCAGCTTAGAAGACAGGGGGCGCAACACAGAAGTCTTC. Its protein product is CASSLEDRGRNTEVF. The whole CDR3 is CASSLEDRGRNTEVFF. Full variable domain (missing parts from reference TRBV16 and TRBJ1-1): NAGVIQTPRHKVTGKGQEATLWCEPISGHSAVFWYRQTIVQGLEFLTYFRNQAPIDDSGMPKERFSAQMPNQSHSTLKIQSTQPQDSAVYLCASSLEDRGRNTEVFFGKGTRLTVV.

As regards this clone: Mouse germline and gene names are used. CDR3: CASSAASNTGQLYF. Incomplete CDR3 DNA: TGTGCCAGCAGTGCGGCCTCAAACACCGGGCAGCTCTAC. The chain links TRBV13-3 to TRBJ2-2; D unclear. Read coverage stops 1 residue before the CDR3 terminus; the germline J gene supplies the remainder. CDR3 length equals 14 residues. The germline CDR1 and CDR2 sequences are NNHDY and SYVADS. V lost 3 bases to trimming and J lost 0 bases, with 6 bases between them.

Only one count was recorded for this clone. Genes here carry mouse names. The read is 1 residue too short to cover the CDR3 end, so that end is filled in from the germline J gene. The chain joins TRBV14 to TRBJ2-4; weak D call: TRBD1 (5 bases). With 4 bases removed from V and 0 bases from J, the gap between germline ends came to 9 bases. CDR3 length: 14 amino acids. Per germline, CDR1 SGHDT and CDR2 FRDEAV. Incomplete CDR3 DNA: TGTGCCAGCAGTCGGACATATAGTCAAAACACCTTGTAC. Translating it yields CASSRTYSQNTLY. The CDR3 in its entirety is CASSRTYSQNTLYF.

Comment on this clone: Gene names are the mouse ones. The read terminates 1 residue before the CDR3 end, so the remaining end is supplied by the germline J gene. The chain combines TRBV5 with TRBJ2-2; 10 positions match TRBD2. Per germline, CDR1 LGHNA and CDR2 YNLKQL (reference sequence). Trimming took 0 bases from V and 5 from J; bases not matched to a gene: 3. The CDR3 has 16 amino acids. The covered CDR3 bases are TGTGCCAGCAGCCAAGACTGGGGGGGCGCGACCGGGCAGCTCTAC. Its translation: CASSQDWGGATGQLY. From start to end, the CDR3 is CASSQDWGGATGQLYF.

As to this clone: Gene names denote mouse genes. The read ends 1 residue early relative to the CDR3; the germline J gene fills the gap. The V and J genes are TRBV3 and TRBJ1-5; 12 bases line up with TRBD1. This CDR3 has 15 amino acids. Unmatched junction bases numbered 4, after V lost 5 bases and J lost 5 bases. Germline V gene lookup returns CDR1 SNHLY and CDR2 FYNGKV (reference sequence). The chain's CDR3 is CASSGGQGAYQAPLF. The part of the CDR3 DNA that was read is TGTGCCAGCAGCGGGGGACAGGGGGCATACCAGGCTCCGCTT.